This TCR beta chain was obtained from a study of shared clonotypes between healthy human individuals. General study points: When naive CD4 clonotypes were compared across a few donors, around 5% were shared.

Trimming took off 4 bases at V and 0 bases at J, with 20 bases between the two ends. Germline V lookup: CDR1 SGHNT, CDR2 YYREEE (reference sequence). The CDR3 loop spans 17 amino acids. To note about this clone: Antigen unknown.

Data came from immunoSEQ multiplex PCR; TCRdb stores just in-frame clones and leaves some out. The sample lists roughly 2.5 million clones; around 94% were seen once. The sample consisted of naive CD4+ T cells sorted from blood. The subset was: CD45RA+ positively selected. The sequence derives from a man younger than 35 in good health. This chain uses TRBV5-4 with TRBJ2-7; tentative D call: TRBD2 (5 bases). The CDR3 DNA reads as TGTGCCAGCAGCCCCTCGGTTAGAGGAGGTTACTCCTACGAGCAGTACTTC. Translation: CASSPSVRGGYSYEQYF.